This T cell receptor beta chain was observed in a study of shared clonotypes between healthy human individuals (dated by TCRdb to 2020 to 2021). Turning to the overall study: Three men and a couple of women, aged 18 to 49 years, made up the cohort. The study deeply sequenced blood TCR repertoires of about 5 healthy adults to estimate repertoire size and the extent of clonotype sharing between individuals. Different laboratories and diverse techniques were used to prepare libraries and sequence TCR repertoires, to increase sequencing depth and limit assay-specific biases. Each donor's leukapheresis produced roughly between roughly 0.85 and 9 billion PBMCs. For each donor, three plates each were used for CD4 naive and CD4 memory, two plates were used for CD8 naive, and one plate was used for CD8 memory. Results and caveats for the whole study, not just this receptor: Across a few donors, approximately 4.6% of naive CD4, roughly 3.5% of naive CD8, roughly 2.3% of memory CD4, and under 0.45% of memory CD8 clonotypes were shared. The small number of donors limited the genetic and exposure-history diversity represented. Higher generation probabilities were observed for clonotypes shared by all four sorted-subset donors than for non-shared clonotypes. Sampling was limited to blood, and TCR repertoires in tissue likely differ from TCR repertoires in blood. Even with the large sequencing depth, rarefaction of the sorted-subset datasets indicated that sequencing was incomplete. Larger estimated clonotype richness was generally found for naive subsets than for memory subsets. Pairwise subsampling led to the expectation that sequencing depth would affect the degree of clonotype sharing among donors.

Using the deep immunoSEQ assay, TCR CDR3 regions were amplified from genomic DNA by multiplex PCR. Genomic DNA extracted from each cell subset was distributed evenly over all wells of several immunoSEQ 96-well plates, and each plate served as one replicate. Each replicate PCR for sorted subsets received around 200 ng genomic DNA, equal to about 29,000 T cell genomes. Purified libraries were measured with a Qubit 3.0 fluorometer, size-checked on a Bioanalyzer 2100, and measured again with the KAPA Library Quantification kit. Every immunoSEQ 96-well plate was sequenced on a dedicated single-read 150-cycle Illumina NextSeq 550 flow cell. Per the original workflow: The immunoSEQ output contained only junctional sequences without quality scores, so filtering could not match that applied to full-length reads. To assign V/J genes and CDR3, sequences were annotated against IMGT germline references using PyIR, a Python wrapper for IgBLAST v1.9. Reads with weak V/J assignments (E-value above 1e-6), missing CDR3, stop codons, out-of-frame junctions, or ambiguous translated residues were removed. V3J clonotypes were defined as sequences sharing the same inferred V gene, J gene, and CDR3 amino acid sequence. Percentage overlap between repertoires was calculated by dividing the number of shared unique clonotypes by the size of the smaller repertoire. Repertoire richness was assessed with RTK rarefaction, the Chao1 estimator, and Recon v2.1 estimates of unobserved clonotypes. OLGA was used to compute generation probabilities for all TCRbeta clonotypes that the gDNA method yielded from several donors. Imported from immuneACCESS, the table was reduced by TCRdb to in-frame sequences with V and J called. These copies leave out some clones; in studies compared against another copy, an unresolved V gene accounts for under half, and the cause of the remainder is not known. V and J calls and clone size are copied from that table; D and trimming were computed from the DNA. The sample yields roughly 1,100,000 clones; around 76% were counted once. The ten most abundant clones make up about 1.5% of the sample.

The CDR3 starts with the cysteine, ends with the phenylalanine, and has 14 residues. CDR3 DNA is the only sequence kept; it has 42 bases, read in frame from the first base. The germline V gene supplies CDR1 MNHNS and CDR2 SASEGT. The V and J ends are trimmed by 1 base and 5 bases, leaving 9 bases between them. The donors were healthy, HIV-negative adults with no recently reported acute infections or vaccinations. All donors were Caucasian adults living in Nashville, Tennessee, USA. CD4+ T cells were enriched by magnetic negative selection; naive cells were then positively selected on CD45RA, and the negative fraction formed the memory subset. After blood collection by leukapheresis, PBMCs were isolated using Ficoll-Histopaque density gradient centrifugation and then cryopreserved in the vapor phase of liquid nitrogen. Analytical flow cytometry was used to check the purity and quantity of every magnetically sorted T cell population. Genomic DNA was isolated from each sorted fraction and quantified by UV absorbance on a Nanodrop 2000c.

Of note for this clone: The antigen it binds to is not known. No qualities accompany the bases; no much larger clone lies one base away.

Rearrangement joined TRBV6-1 to TRBJ1-5, and perhaps TRBD1 as D gene, on 6 matching bases. This receptor was identified in a man aged 18-30 years in good health. The sample comprised memory CD4+ T cells sorted from blood. The sample's cell subset or site, from its label and the paper: CD45RA-negative fraction. The nucleotide sequence is TGTGCCAGCAGTGAAGTAAGGGGGGATCAGCCCCAGCATTTT. The resulting protein is CASSEVRGDQPQHF.